The clone carrying this T cell receptor (beta chain) was counted only a few times. Antigen specificity is unknown. The sample originates from a study of beta chain features in type 1 diabetes. Study-wide results and limits: Shorter templates may be favored by PCR, equally so in patients and controls.

cDNA synthesis used the whole RNA isolate, giving expressed TCRB sequences. TCRdb's table, derived via immunoSEQ multiplex PCR, lists solely in-frame clones and lacks some. The repertoire holds about half a million clones, with 9.5% to 12% as singletons. The V and J ends lost 0 bases and 0 bases respectively, with 9 bases between them. Germline CDR1 and CDR2: SEHNR and FQNEAQ (reference sequence). The CDR3 covers 17 residues. The receptor was derived from a young woman in good health. The rearrangement joins TRBV7-9 to TRBJ2-6; D call uncertain. The sequencing sample was made of naive CD4+ T cells from blood. As DNA, the CDR3 is TGTGCCAGCAGCTTAGCAGGTGGAAGCTCTGGGGCCAACGTCCTGACTTTC. It specifies CASSLAGGSSGANVLTF.